Below, 30 T cell receptor beta chains from the same sample are listed, as sequenced in a study of blood T cell repertoires in COVID-19. Data came from immunoSEQ multiplex PCR; TCRdb stores just in-frame clones and leaves some out. The sample lists around 250,000 clones, more than 75% occurring once. Sequenced sample: PBMCs or T cells enriched from blood (not recorded which). These receptors were collected from a woman aged 50 to 65 who had recovered from COVID-19.

The rearrangement links TRBV16 to TRBJ2-7, with D unclear. The CDR3 covers 12 residues. V was trimmed by 0 bases and J by 5 bases, leaving 5 bases between them. The germline V gene has CDR1 KGHSY and CDR2 FQNENV. The CDR3 protein is CASSQSYHEQYF. In nucleotides, the CDR3 is TGTGCCAGCAGCCAATCATATCACGAGCAGTACTTC.

This clone was detected a few times. The chain has TRBV5-8 and TRBJ1-5, with 8 bases aligning to TRBD1. The CDR3 sequence is 14 residues long. V was clipped by 4 bases and J by 4 bases; unmatched bases: 4. Germline CDR1 reads SGHTS; CDR2 reads YDEGEE. CDR3 coding DNA: TGTGCCAGCAGCACCTACAGGGGGAATCAGCCCCAGCATTTT. Its protein is CASSTYRGNQPQHF.

This chain connects TRBV4-1 to TRBJ2-2, with 8 bases matching TRBD1. Per germline, CDR1 MGHRA and CDR2 YSYEKL. J lost 6 bases, V lost 0 bases, and 6 bases had no gene match. CDR3 size: 16 residues. CDR3: CASSQDDRGSAGELFF. DNA for the CDR3: TGCGCCAGCAGCCAAGACGACAGGGGTTCGGCCGGGGAGCTGTTTTTT.

The chain employs TRBV5-6 and TRBJ2-1; the D gene is possibly TRBD1 (6 bases). The germline V gene encodes CDR1 SGHDT and CDR2 YYEEEE. The CDR3 sequence is 16 residues long. V dropped 1 base and J dropped 7 bases, with 18 bases sitting between them. This CDR3 is CASSLRSLTRGNEQFF. Written as DNA, the CDR3 is TGTGCCAGCAGCTTGCGTTCGTTGACGAGGGGGAATGAGCAGTTCTTC.

The chain employs TRBV9 and TRBJ2-7, with 7 nucleotides matching TRBD2. Germline lookup yields CDR1 SGDLS and CDR2 YYNGEE. The CDR3 has 14 residues. V lost 4 bases, J lost 1 base, and 5 bases stayed unmatched. The CDR3 nucleotides read TGTGCCAGCAGCTTGGGAGGGGATTCCTACGAGCAGTACTTC. Translated: CASSLGGDSYEQYF.

The V and J genes are TRBV18 and TRBJ1-5; TRBD1 is a possible D gene (5 bases). V was shortened by 0 bases and J by 7 bases, with 13 bases between the two germline ends. Germline V lookup: CDR1 KGHSH, CDR2 LQKENI. There are 15 residues in the CDR3. CDR3 sequence reads: CASSPPGRGKQPQHF. Here the CDR3 DNA reads TGTGCCAGCTCACCACCGGGGAGGGGAAAACAGCCCCAGCATTTT.

The rearrangement links TRBV28 to TRBJ2-1, with D possibly TRBD2 on 5 matching bases. The V end lost 1 base, the J end lost 6 bases, and 19 bases lay between the germline ends. Germline CDR1 and CDR2: MDHEN and SYDVKM. The CDR3 extends over 17 amino acids. CDR3 coding DNA: TGTGCCAGCAGTTTATCGTTCGGGGTAGCGTCGTCCAATGAGCAGTTCTTC. This codes for CASSLSFGVASSNEQFF.

CDR3 region: CASTGGGSGPRNTGELFF. The CDR3 nucleotides are TGTGCCAGCACCGGGGGGGGTAGCGGGCCCCGGAACACCGGGGAGCTGTTTTTT. This sequence joins TRBV21-1 and TRBJ2-2; TRBD2 reflects the table's D call only, with no check against the DNA. TRBV21-1 is a pseudogene. The CDR3 contains 18 residues.

This rearrangement joins TRBV6-1 to TRBJ1-3; 9 nucleotides line up with TRBD1. Trimming at V came to 4 bases and at J to 4 bases, leaving 8 bases not matched to a gene. Looked up from germline, CDR1 is MNHNS and CDR2 is SASEGT. The CDR3 runs 16 residues. The CDR3 region has the DNA TGTGCCAGCAGTGGGGGTTCCGGGACAGGGGGAAACACCATATATTTT. It is translated as CASSGGSGTGGNTIYF.

The chain employs TRBV4-1 and TRBJ2-5, with TRBD1 identical over 7 bases. Trimming removed 0 bases from V and 2 bases from J; junction bases left unmatched: 3. The germline CDR1 and CDR2 sequences are MGHRA and YSYEKL. This CDR3 has 15 residues. The DNA for the CDR3 is TGCGCCAGCAGCCAAGATTGGACAGGACAAGAGACCCAGTACTTC. This sequence encodes CASSQDWTGQETQYF.

The chain carries TRBV5-4 and TRBJ2-2, with D perhaps matching TRBD2 (6 bases). This CDR3 is 16 amino acids long. V gave up 1 base and J gave up 2 bases, with 12 bases separating them. Germline V gene lookup returns CDR1 SGHNT and CDR2 YYREEE (reference sequence). The CDR3 region is CASSLRIAANTGELFF. CDR3 DNA sequence: TGTGCCAGCAGCTTGCGGATAGCGGCCAACACCGGGGAGCTGTTTTTT.

The rearrangement joins TRBV18 to TRBJ1-5, with 10 positions matching TRBD1. The CDR3 is 16 amino acids. The V and J ends lost 6 bases and 1 base, in that order; junction bases with no gene match: 6. Germline-derived CDR1 and CDR2 are KGHSH and LQKENI. CDR3 loop: CASSQGQGGSNQPQHF. CDR3 coding DNA: TGTGCCAGCTCGCAAGGACAGGGGGGGAGCAATCAGCCCCAGCATTTT.

The gene calls are TRBV9 and TRBJ2-4; 11 nucleotides match TRBD2. CDR1 is SGDLS and CDR2 is YYNGEE in the germline V gene. The CDR3 is 16 residues long. Trimming cost V 0 bases and J 8 bases; bases outside gene matches: 7. CDR3 sequence (DNA): TGTGCCAGCAGCGTAGAGGCTAGCGGGAGGATCGACATTCAGTACTTC. This encodes CASSVEASGRIDIQYF. The full variable domain, completed using reference TRBV9 and TRBJ2-4, is DSGVTQTPKHLITATGQRVTLRCSPRSGDLSVYWYQQSLDQGLQFLIQYYNGEERAKGNILERFSAQQFPDLHSELNLSSLELGDSALYFCASSVEASGRIDIQYFGAGTRLSVL.

The V call is TRBV29-1, the J call TRBJ1-1; a weak D match, TRBD1 (5 bases). The CDR3 loop spans 13 amino acids. V lost 6 bases to trimming and J lost 0 bases, with 11 bases between them. In germline, CDR1 is SQVTM, CDR2 ANQGSEA. The CDR3 reads CSVQGLMNTEAFF. In nucleotides, the CDR3 is TGCAGCGTGCAGGGCCTGATGAACACTGAAGCTTTCTTT.

The rearrangement uses TRBV2 and TRBJ2-7; weak D call: TRBD2 (5 bases). With 4 bases removed from V and 4 bases from J, the gap between germline ends came to 11 bases. Germline-derived CDR1 and CDR2 are SNHLY and FYNNEI. CDR3 length: 13 residues. Here the CDR3 DNA reads TGTGCCAGCAGTGGACACGGGAAGTACGAGCAGTACTTC. This translates into CASSGHGKYEQYF.

The gene calls are TRBV5-1 and TRBJ2-1; perhaps TRBD2 as D (7 bases). There are 16 residues in the CDR3. Between the trimmed V and J ends, which lost 0 bases and 8 bases, there was a span of 18 bases. Germline values: CDR1 SGHRS, CDR2 YFSETQ. CDR3 amino acids: CASSLEMGGAPDEQFF. In nucleotides, the CDR3 is TGCGCCAGCAGCTTGGAAATGGGGGGGGCCCCGGATGAGCAGTTCTTC.

The rearrangement links TRBV9 to TRBJ2-1; D might be TRBD2 (6 bases). The V gene's germline CDR1 is SGDLS and CDR2 YYNGEE. Trimming pared 0 bases from V and 2 bases from J, leaving 12 bases between. The CDR3 consists of 16 residues. The CDR3 spells CASSVGRDWPYNEQFF. CDR3 in DNA: TGTGCCAGCAGCGTAGGGCGGGATTGGCCCTACAATGAGCAGTTCTTC.

The count of this clone is one. The V gene is TRBV10-2, the J gene TRBJ2-5, with 8 bases identical to TRBD1. CDR1 is WSHSY, CDR2 SAAADI, per germline. The V gene end was trimmed by 9 bases and the J gene end by 8 bases; junction bases not matched to a gene: 11. CDR3 length: 13 residues. In nucleotides, the CDR3 is TGCGCCAGTGGTTCCGGGACAGGAGATACCCAGTACTTC. It encodes CASGSGTGDTQYF.

The chain is built from TRBV19 and TRBJ2-1; 10 positions match TRBD2. Trimming took 7 bases from V and 4 from J; bases not matched to a gene: 7. The germline CDR1 and CDR2 sequences are LNHDA and SQIVND (reference sequence). This CDR3 comprises 15 residues. CDR3 in amino acids: CASIKTSGPYNEQFF. The CDR3 DNA reads TGTGCCAGTATCAAGACTAGCGGGCCTTACAATGAGCAGTTCTTC.

The J gene is TRBJ2-2, the V gene TRBV11-1, with D possibly matching TRBD1 (6 bases). Germline-derived CDR1 and CDR2 are SGHAT and FQDESV (reference sequence). V was clipped by 4 bases and J by 1 base, with 10 bases between them. This CDR3 spans 15 amino acids. CDR3 sequence (DNA): TGTGCCAGCAGCTCCCAGGGGTGGAACACCGGGGAGCTGTTTTTT. Translation gives CASSSQGWNTGELFF.

The chain recombines TRBV6-2 or TRBV6-3 with TRBJ2-1; TRBD1 aligns across 7 bases. V lost 5 bases, J lost 9 bases, and 10 bases stayed unmatched. The CDR3 loop spans 14 amino acids. Germline-derived CDR1 and CDR2 are MNHEY and SVGEGT. In DNA form, the CDR3 reads TGTGCCAGCAGTCTTACCCGCACAGGGGCTGAGCAGTTCTTC. This translates into CASSLTRTGAEQFF.

This chain joins TRBV30 and TRBJ2-1; the match to TRBD2 covers 7 bases. This CDR3 is 16 amino acids long. CDR1 and CDR2 from the germline V gene are GTSNPN and SVGIG (reference sequence). Trimming took 1 base from V and 4 from J; bases not matched to a gene: 10. DNA of the CDR3: TGTGCCTGGAGTGGGTTGAGCGGGAAGAATTACAATGAGCAGTTCTTC. Protein product: CAWSGLSGKNYNEQFF.

The chain recombines TRBV6-5 with TRBJ1-2; 8 positions agree with TRBD1. Germline lookup yields CDR1 MNHEY and CDR2 SVGAGI. Trimming took 6 bases from V and 3 from J; bases not matched to a gene: 6. This CDR3 spans 14 amino acids. CDR3 nucleotide sequence: TGTGCCAGCAGGACAGGGGATGTCGACTATGGCTACACCTTC. It codes for CASRTGDVDYGYTF.

The V and J genes are TRBV3-1 (or the pseudogene TRBV3-2) and TRBJ2-7; 7 bases fit TRBD1. The CDR3 has 12 residues. The germline V gene has CDR1 LGHDT and CDR2 YNNKEL (reference sequence). V was pared by 1 base and J by 6 bases, with 0 bases of the junction left unmatched. CDR3 sequence: CASSQAGGEQYF. In DNA, the CDR3 is TGTGCCAGCAGCCAAGCAGGGGGCGAGCAGTACTTC.

The rearrangement uses TRBV4-1 and TRBJ2-2, with D unresolved. Looked up from germline, CDR1 is MGHRA and CDR2 is YSYEKL. Trimming took 0 bases from V and 8 from J, leaving 13 bases between them. This CDR3 region has 15 residues. For the CDR3, the DNA is TGCGCCAGCAGCCAAGAGGCTAGTTTGTCTGGGGAGCTGTTTTTT. This encodes CASSQEASLSGELFF.

This chain links TRBV4-1 with TRBJ2-1, with a weak D call TRBD2 (6 bases). The CDR3 is made up of 16 amino acids. CDR1 MGHRA and CDR2 YSYEKL come from the germline V gene. The V end was cut by 2 bases, the J end by 0 bases, with 11 bases between. The CDR3 sequence: CASSQRSGSSYNEQFF. DNA for the CDR3: TGCGCCAGCAGCCAACGTAGCGGAAGCTCCTACAATGAGCAGTTCTTC.

DNA of the CDR3: TGTGCCAGCAGCGTGGGCCAGGGGCAGGTCTATGGCTACACCTTC. It is translated as CASSVGQGQVYGYTF. V and J are TRBV9 and TRBJ1-2, with D possibly matching TRBD1 (6 bases). Germline V lookup: CDR1 SGDLS, CDR2 YYNGEE. The V end was cut by 2 bases, the J end by 4 bases, with 15 bases between. This CDR3 comprises 15 residues.

The rearrangement links TRBV20-1 to TRBJ2-1, with TRBD2 matching over 12 bases. Germline values: CDR1 DFQATT, CDR2 SNEGSKA (reference sequence). V was clipped by 3 bases and J by 8 bases; unmatched bases: 5. This CDR3 spans 14 amino acids. The DNA for the CDR3 is TGCAGTGCTAGTCGACTAGCGGGAGTAGATGAGCAGTTCTTC. Its translation is CSASRLAGVDEQFF.

This sequence joins TRBV4-1 and TRBJ2-7; 9 bases match TRBD1. CDR1 is MGHRA and CDR2 is YSYEKL in the germline V gene. CDR3 size: 16 residues. The V gene end was trimmed by 1 base and the J gene end by 5 bases; junction bases not matched to a gene: 9. CDR3 amino acids: CASSQVERDRAHEQYF. CDR3 in DNA: TGCGCCAGCAGCCAAGTGGAGCGGGACAGGGCCCACGAGCAGTACTTC.

V usage is TRBV9 and J usage is TRBJ1-4; tentative D call: TRBD1 (5 bases). The CDR3 length is 14 residues. Germline loops: CDR1 SGDLS, CDR2 YYNGEE. The V and J ends lost 3 bases and 11 bases respectively, with 17 bases between them. CDR3 in amino acids: CASSGGLLDGKLFF. In DNA form, the CDR3 reads TGTGCCAGCAGCGGGGGCCTGCTGGATGGGAAACTGTTTTTT.